The T cell receptor beta chain under discussion was sequenced for a study of glioma-infiltrating T cells after dendritic cell vaccination. In the study overall: Post-vaccination tumor came from repeat resection after recurrence; 4 to 6 pre/post pairs existed.

Specified time point: after dendritic cell vaccination, including at tumor progression/relapse. Autologous tumor lysate was loaded overnight onto monocyte-derived dendritic cells grown approximately 7 days with IL-4 and GM-CSF. Germline V gene lookup returns CDR1 SGDLS and CDR2 YYNGEE. The V gene lost 3 bases and the J gene lost 2 bases, with 18 bases spanning the gap. The CDR3 has 16 residues. There are a few counts of this clone. Sequencing used immunoSEQ multiplex PCR; TCRdb keeps in-frame clones, though not all of them. The data hold 2,000 to 2,500 clones, with around 80% observed a single time. The material sequenced was tumor tissue, taken after dendritic cell vaccination. The V gene is TRBV9, the J gene TRBJ2-7, with D tentatively TRBD1 (7 bases). This receptor was taken from a human donor with glioblastoma. CDR3 sequence reads: CASSEGGGTAAYEQYF. CDR3 DNA sequence: TGTGCCAGCAGCGAGGGAGGCGGGACAGCAGCCTACGAGCAGTACTTC.